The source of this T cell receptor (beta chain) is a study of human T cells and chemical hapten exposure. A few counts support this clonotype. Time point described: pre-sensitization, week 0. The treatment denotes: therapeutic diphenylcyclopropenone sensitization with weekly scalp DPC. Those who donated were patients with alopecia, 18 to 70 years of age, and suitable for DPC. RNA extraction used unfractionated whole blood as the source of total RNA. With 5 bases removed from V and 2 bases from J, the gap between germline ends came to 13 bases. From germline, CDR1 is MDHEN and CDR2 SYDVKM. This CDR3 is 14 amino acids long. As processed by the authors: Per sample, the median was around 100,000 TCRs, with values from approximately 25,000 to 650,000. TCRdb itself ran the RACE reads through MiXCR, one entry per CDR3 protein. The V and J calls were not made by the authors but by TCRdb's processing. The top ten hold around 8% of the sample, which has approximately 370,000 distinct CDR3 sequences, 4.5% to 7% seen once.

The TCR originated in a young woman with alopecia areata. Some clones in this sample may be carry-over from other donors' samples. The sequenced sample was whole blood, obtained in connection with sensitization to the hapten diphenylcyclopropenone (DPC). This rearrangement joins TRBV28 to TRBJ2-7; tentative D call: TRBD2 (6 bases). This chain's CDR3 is CASSGGWEAYEQYF. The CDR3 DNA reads TGTGCCAGCAGTGGAGGGTGGGAAGCCTACGAGCAGTACTTC.